Below, 25 T cell receptor beta chains from the same sample are listed, as sequenced in a study of blood T cell repertoires in COVID-19. Some clones are missing from TCRdb's copy, which holds only in-frame ones; the method was immunoSEQ multiplex PCR. The profile shows 150,000 or so clones, about 86% of them singletons. What was sequenced was peripheral blood. These receptors originate from a man over 45 with active or convalescent COVID-19.

The chain couples TRBV27 to TRBJ2-7; 9 bases map to TRBD1. V lost 2 bases and J lost 3; bases outside the gene matches: 5. CDR3 size: 15 residues. Germline V gene lookup returns CDR1 MNHEY and CDR2 SMNVEV (reference sequence). The CDR3 here is CASSLEPGQGYEQYF. CDR3 nucleotides: TGTGCCAGCAGTTTAGAGCCGGGACAGGGCTACGAGCAGTACTTC.

The chain has TRBV25-1 and TRBJ2-5; the D gene is possibly TRBD1 (5 bases). The length of the CDR3 is 15 residues. V lost 1 base and J 5 bases, leaving 14 bases between the germline ends. The germline CDR1 and CDR2 sequences are MGHDK and SYGVNS. The CDR3 nucleotides read TGTGCCAGCAGTGAATTTCGTGGGCAGGGCGAGACCCAGTACTTC. Amino acid sequence: CASSEFRGQGETQYF.

The sample holds a few counts of this clone. The chain has TRBV5-4 and TRBJ1-6; D uncertain. The CDR3 runs to 15 residues. Germline V gene data show CDR1 as SGHNT and CDR2 as YYREEE (reference sequence). The V end was cut by 4 bases, the J end by 5 bases, with 13 bases between. This chain's CDR3 is CASSPHATDNSPLHF. For the CDR3, the DNA is TGTGCCAGCAGCCCGCATGCTACGGATAATTCACCCCTCCACTTT.

CDR3 bases: TGTGCCAGCACAGGACAGGGGCGAGAGACCCAGTACTTC. The encoded protein is CASTGQGRETQYF. The gene calls are TRBV2 and TRBJ2-5; TRBD1 aligns across 9 bases. This CDR3 is built from 13 residues. Germline CDR1 is SNHLY and CDR2 is FYNNEI. With V trimmed by 7 bases and J by 4 bases, 4 bases remained unmatched.

The V call is TRBV3-1 (or the pseudogene TRBV3-2), the J call TRBJ1-2; the D is unclear. This CDR3 has 14 amino acids. Germline-derived CDR1 and CDR2 are LGHDT and YNNKEL (reference sequence). V gave up 0 bases and J gave up 4 bases, with 9 bases separating them. The chain's CDR3 is CASSQDNSPYGYTF. CDR3 bases: TGTGCCAGCAGCCAAGATAACAGTCCCTATGGCTACACCTTC.

The chain's CDR3 is CATSTGDPPYEQYF. In DNA, the CDR3 is TGTGCCACCAGCACGGGGGACCCTCCCTACGAGCAGTACTTC. The genes are TRBV15 and TRBJ2-7; TRBD2 is a possible D gene (6 bases). Germline values: CDR1 LNHNV, CDR2 YYDKDF (reference sequence). The CDR3 spans 14 residues. Deletions cut 4 bases from V and 2 bases from J, with 12 bases between.

J is TRBJ1-1 and V is TRBV7-2, with a weak D call TRBD1 (5 bases). The CDR3 loop spans 14 amino acids. Trimming shortened V by 5 bases and J by 9 bases, and 19 bases separated the two germline ends. The germline CDR1 and CDR2 sequences are SGHTA and FQGNSA. The CDR3 protein is CASSPTSAGSQAFF. The CDR3, as DNA: TGTGCCAGCAGCCCCACCTCGGCAGGGTCCCAAGCTTTCTTT.

The sample holds a few counts of this clone. The rearrangement links TRBV10-3 to TRBJ1-3; the match to TRBD1 covers 8 bases. There are 15 residues in the CDR3. Per the germline V gene, CDR1 is ENHRY and CDR2 is SYGVKD. V gave up 2 bases and J gave up 4 bases; unmatched junction bases: 4. The CDR3 DNA follows: TGTGCCATCAGTGAGGACAGGGGCAGCGGAAACACCATATATTTT. This encodes CAISEDRGSGNTIYF.

The rearrangement joins TRBV19 to TRBJ2-7, with TRBD1 identical over 8 bases. J was trimmed by 0 bases and V by 1 base; bases with no gene match: 11. The CDR3 covers 18 residues. Germline CDR1 reads LNHDA; CDR2 reads SQIVND (reference sequence). CDR3 loop: CASSIAVGQGAGSYEQYF. The CDR3 nucleotides are TGTGCCAGTAGTATAGCAGTGGGGCAGGGGGCCGGCTCCTACGAGCAGTACTTC. Full variable domain (rest looked up from reference TRBV19 and TRBJ2-7): DGGITQSPKYLFRKEGQNVTLSCEQNLNHDAMYWYRQDPGQGLRLIYYSQIVNDFQKGDIAEGYSVSREKKESFPLTVTSAQKNPTAFYLCASSIAVGQGAGSYEQYFGPGTRLTVT.

The rearrangement uses TRBV20-1 and TRBJ1-5; D gene uncertain. With 3 bases removed from V and 5 bases from J, the gap between germline ends came to 11 bases. Germline lookup yields CDR1 DFQATT and CDR2 SNEGSKA (reference sequence). This CDR3 contains 13 residues. CDR3 region: CSASTESYQPQHF. CDR3 in DNA: TGCAGTGCTAGTACGGAGTCGTATCAGCCCCAGCATTTT.

The rearrangement uses TRBV28 and TRBJ1-5; D is ambiguous. Germline assignment: CDR1 MDHEN and CDR2 SYDVKM. The CDR3 runs 14 residues. V was trimmed by 7 bases and J by 6 bases, leaving 16 bases between them. DNA of the CDR3: TGTGCCAGCACCGAAAGGATATACAGTCAGCCCCAGCATTTT. This sequence encodes CASTERIYSQPQHF.

This rearrangement joins TRBV4-1 to TRBJ2-4; 11 bases fit TRBD2. CDR3 size: 20 residues. Trimming at V came to 0 bases and at J to 0 bases, leaving 10 bases not matched to a gene. CDR1 MGHRA and CDR2 YSYEKL come from the germline V gene. The CDR3: CASSQDPVSGGAPAKNIQYF. DNA for the CDR3: TGCGCCAGCAGCCAAGATCCGGTTAGCGGGGGGGCCCCAGCCAAAAACATTCAGTACTTC.

This chain connects TRBV7-9 to TRBJ2-2; TRBD1 is a possible D gene (6 bases). The CDR3 has 15 amino acids. With 6 bases removed from V and 2 bases from J, the gap between germline ends came to 13 bases. Per germline, CDR1 SEHNR and CDR2 FQNEAQ (reference sequence). The CDR3 spells CASRPGATNTGELFF. In DNA form, the CDR3 reads TGTGCCAGCAGACCAGGGGCCACAAACACCGGGGAGCTGTTTTTT.

This clone was observed a handful of times. The chain has TRBV2 and TRBJ2-3; D may be TRBD1 (6 bases). Germline lookup yields CDR1 SNHLY and CDR2 FYNNEI. The CDR3 has 15 amino acids. V shed 4 bases and J shed 2 bases, with 13 bases lying between them. Written as DNA, the CDR3 is TGTGCCAGCAGTGGACAGGCCCGGTACACAGATACGCAGTATTTT. Protein sequence: CASSGQARYTDTQYF.

The chain links TRBV14 to TRBJ1-2; 7 bases match TRBD1. From germline, CDR1 is SGHDN and CDR2 FVKESK. CDR3 length equals 13 residues. After removal of 8 bases from V and 1 base from J, the junction contained 4 bases not matched to a gene. The CDR3 region is CASGRQGNYGYTF. The DNA of the CDR3 is TGTGCCAGCGGACGACAGGGTAACTATGGCTACACCTTC.

The V gene is TRBV4-1, the J gene TRBJ1-1; no clear D gene. From germline, CDR1 is MGHRA and CDR2 YSYEKL. V shed 6 bases and J shed 5 bases, with 10 bases lying between them. CDR3 length equals 12 residues. CDR3 in amino acids: CASRASGTEAFF. In nucleotides, the CDR3 is TGCGCCAGCAGGGCATCGGGAACTGAAGCTTTCTTT.

The J gene is TRBJ2-4, the V gene TRBV7-9; 11 bases map to TRBD2. Germline-derived CDR1 and CDR2 are SEHNR and FQNEAQ (reference sequence). The trim removed 1 base at V and 5 bases at J, leaving 1 base unmatched. There are 15 residues in the CDR3. The CDR3 coding sequence is TGTGCCAGCAGCTTAGGACTAGCGGGACAAAACATTCAGTACTTC. This translates into CASSLGLAGQNIQYF.

V gene TRBV5-1 combines with J gene TRBJ1-5; the D is unclear. CDR1 and CDR2 (germline): SGHRS, YFSETQ. Deletions cut 4 bases from V and 3 bases from J, with 8 bases between. The CDR3 sequence is 13 residues long. CDR3 region: CASSVDINQPQHF. The CDR3 DNA follows: TGCGCCAGCAGCGTCGACATCAATCAGCCCCAGCATTTT.

J is TRBJ1-2 and V is TRBV28; 8 nucleotides align to TRBD1. The germline CDR1 and CDR2 sequences are MDHEN and SYDVKM. The CDR3 is 15 amino acids. J was trimmed by 3 bases and V by 5 bases; bases with no gene match: 8. Here the CDR3 DNA reads TGTGCCAGCAGTACCCCGGCAGGGGGCGACTATGGCTACACCTTC. Its protein is CASSTPAGGDYGYTF.

The V gene is TRBV19, the J gene TRBJ2-1; 13 bases map to TRBD2. Losses at the gene ends were 5 bases for V and 5 bases for J; bases not matched to a gene: 9. CDR3 size: 17 residues. Looked up from germline, CDR1 is LNHDA and CDR2 is SQIVND (reference sequence). The CDR3 protein is CASSSTSGGRRNNEQFF. The DNA for the CDR3 is TGTGCCAGTAGTTCGACTAGCGGGGGGCGGAGAAACAATGAGCAGTTCTTC.

This clone was observed a single time. V is TRBV10-3 and J is TRBJ1-2; weak D call: TRBD1 (5 bases). Germline assignment: CDR1 ENHRY and CDR2 SYGVKD. The CDR3 covers 12 residues. The V and J ends lost 8 bases and 0 bases respectively, with 7 bases between them. The DNA for the CDR3 is TGTGCCATCCAGGGTTCTAACTATGGCTACACCTTC. Residues: CAIQGSNYGYTF.

The gene calls are TRBV4-1 and TRBJ1-6; 7 nucleotides align to TRBD1. The CDR3 runs 16 residues. Germline lookup yields CDR1 MGHRA and CDR2 YSYEKL. Trimming at V came to 4 bases and at J to 7 bases, leaving 10 bases not matched to a gene. In DNA form, the CDR3 reads TGCGCCAGCAGCCGGGACAGTCCCCCCATCAATTCACCCCTCCACTTT. It yields the protein CASSRDSPPINSPLHF.

This chain links TRBV5-1 with TRBJ2-7, with 11 positions matching TRBD2. V shed 4 bases, J shed 2 bases, and the junction held 8 bases outside the gene matches. Germline V gives CDR1 SGHRS, CDR2 YFSETQ. CDR3 length: 16 amino acids. The CDR3 nucleotides are TGCGCCAGCAGCCGCACGGGTAGCGGGAGGGCCTACGAGCAGTACTTC. Protein product: CASSRTGSGRAYEQYF.

The CDR3 region is CASRSFGFTSATLWGQGRETQYF. The CDR3 nucleotides read TGTGCCAGTCGCTCTTTCGGGTTTACCTCCGCAACATTGTGGGGACAGGGTCGAGAGACCCAGTACTTC. The chain recombines TRBV28 with TRBJ2-5; 9 bases match TRBD1. Unmatched junction bases numbered 36, after V lost 9 bases and J lost 4 bases. The CDR3 runs to 23 residues. From germline, CDR1 is MDHEN and CDR2 SYDVKM.

This clone was detected only a few times. CDR3 region: CASSVAGVQETQYF. The CDR3 DNA reads TGTGCCAGCAGCGTAGCGGGGGTCCAAGAGACCCAGTACTTC. V usage is TRBV9 and J usage is TRBJ2-5; maybe TRBD2 (6 bases). This CDR3 spans 14 amino acids. V shed 0 bases and J shed 1 base, with 7 bases lying between them. Germline loops: CDR1 SGDLS, CDR2 YYNGEE.